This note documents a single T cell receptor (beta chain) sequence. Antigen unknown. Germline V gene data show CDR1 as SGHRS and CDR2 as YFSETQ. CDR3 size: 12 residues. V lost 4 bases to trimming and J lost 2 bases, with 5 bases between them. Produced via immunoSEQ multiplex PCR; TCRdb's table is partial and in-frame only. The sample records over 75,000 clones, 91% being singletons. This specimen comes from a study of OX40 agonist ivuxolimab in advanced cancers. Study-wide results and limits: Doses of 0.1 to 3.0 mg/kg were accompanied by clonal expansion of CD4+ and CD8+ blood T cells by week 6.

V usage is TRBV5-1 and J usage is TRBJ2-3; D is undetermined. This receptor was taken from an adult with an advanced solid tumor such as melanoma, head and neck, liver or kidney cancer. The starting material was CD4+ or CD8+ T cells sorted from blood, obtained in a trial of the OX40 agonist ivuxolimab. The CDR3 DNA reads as TGCGCCAGCAGCCAGGACACAGATACGCAGTATTTT. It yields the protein CASSQDTDTQYF.